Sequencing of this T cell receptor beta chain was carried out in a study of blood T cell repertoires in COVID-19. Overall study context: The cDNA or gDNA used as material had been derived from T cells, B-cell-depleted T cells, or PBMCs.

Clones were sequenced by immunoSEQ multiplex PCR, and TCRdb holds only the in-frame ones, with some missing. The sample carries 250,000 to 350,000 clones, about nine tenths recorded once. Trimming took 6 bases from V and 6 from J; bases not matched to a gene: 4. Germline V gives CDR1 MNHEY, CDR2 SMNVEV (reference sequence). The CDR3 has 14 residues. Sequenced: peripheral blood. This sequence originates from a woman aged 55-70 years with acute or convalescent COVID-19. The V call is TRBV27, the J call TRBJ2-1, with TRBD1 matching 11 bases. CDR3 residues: CASRDRGRVNEQFF. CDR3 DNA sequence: TGTGCCAGCAGGGACAGGGGGCGAGTCAATGAGCAGTTCTTC.